This T cell receptor (beta chain) was captured in a study of blood T cell repertoires in COVID-19. Across the study: Researchers got acute and convalescent COVID-19 samples from the United States, Italy and Spain. In each case, the material was cDNA or gDNA derived from T cells, B-cell-depleted T cells, or PBMCs.

Authors' processing steps: Nucleated cell counts were estimated from reference gene primer amplification. Repertoires were generated with immunoSEQ multiplex PCR, while TCRdb's copy carries only in-frame clones and drops some. D and trimming come from the DNA, and the V and J calls and clone size come from that table. The profile shows fewer than 350,000 clones, around 86% of them singletons. The sequence was collected from a woman in her twenties or thirties who had recovered from COVID-19. Sequences were obtained from peripheral blood.

CDR3 coding DNA: TGTGCCAGCAGTTTTCAGGTCAACTACAATGAGCAGTTCTTC. As protein: CASSFQVNYNEQFF. This sequence joins TRBV27 and TRBJ2-1; D gene unclear. CDR3 length: 14 amino acids. Trimming pared 3 bases from V and 3 bases from J, leaving 9 bases between. The V gene's germline CDR1 is MNHEY and CDR2 SMNVEV (reference sequence).